Shown below are 13 T cell receptor beta chains from a single sample sequenced in a study of T cell responses to AZD1222 COVID-19 vaccine. The protocol was immunoSEQ multiplex PCR, while the TCRdb copy is restricted to in-frame clones and leaves out a portion. The repertoire holds about 140,000 clones, with about 92% as singletons. This specimen was peripheral blood, taken on day 0 of MenACWY control vaccination. All receptors derive from an adult in good health.

A word on this clone: Germline is not matched at one junction end, which may reflect a read error. CDR3 nucleotide sequence: TGTGCCAGCAGTTCAAGGGCACTGAATGTCTTC. It translates to CASSSRALNVF. The rearrangement uses TRBV12-3 or TRBV12-4 and TRBJ1-2; D uncertain. The CDR3 length is 11 residues.

V is TRBV5-3 and J is TRBJ2-7; perhaps TRBD2 as D (5 bases). TRBV5-3 has ORF status, its function being uncertain. V was cut by 3 bases and J by 6 bases, with 10 bases left in between. This CDR3 is 12 amino acids long. The CDR3 protein is CARSWRSGEQYF. The CDR3 bases are TGTGCCAGAAGCTGGAGGTCCGGCGAGCAGTACTTC.

With regard to this clone: One end of the junction fails to match germline, which may point to a read error. V usage is TRBV6-5 and J usage is TRBJ1-2, with D uncertain. Germline V gene data show CDR1 as MNHEY and CDR2 as SVGAGI. This CDR3 is built from 10 residues. The CDR3 nucleotides are TGTGCCAGCACCACCATGCCCGTCGACTTC. Its translation: CASTTMPVDF.

The V and J genes are TRBV5-1 and TRBJ1-2; D is uncertain. Looked up from germline, CDR1 is SGHRS and CDR2 is YFSETQ. This CDR3 spans 13 amino acids. The germline V and J ends were trimmed by 3 bases and 4 bases, with 10 bases remaining between them. The CDR3 loop is CASSSGESYGYTF. In DNA, the CDR3 is TGCGCCAGCAGCTCCGGGGAGAGCTATGGCTACACCTTC.

CDR3 amino acids: CASSEVGVEGYTF. DNA for the CDR3: TGTGCCAGCAGTGAGGTCGGGGTCGAGGGCTACACCTTC. The rearrangement links TRBV6-1 to TRBJ1-2; D is undetermined. Between the trimmed V and J ends, which lost 3 bases and 8 bases, there was a span of 13 bases. Germline lookup yields CDR1 MNHNS and CDR2 SASEGT. CDR3 size: 13 residues.

In this sample, this clone turned up once. This rearrangement joins TRBV6-5 to TRBJ1-2; 7 nucleotides line up with TRBD1. The CDR3 has 16 residues. Germline loops: CDR1 MNHEY, CDR2 SVGAGI. Trimming cost V 0 bases and J 1 base; bases outside gene matches: 5. The CDR3 reads CASSYSPDRYNYGYTF. The CDR3 coding sequence is TGTGCCAGCAGTTACTCCCCGGACAGGTATAACTATGGCTACACCTTC.

This chain joins TRBV6-6 and TRBJ2-7; D unresolved. The CDR3 is 14 amino acids. CDR1 and CDR2 from the germline V gene are MNHNY and SVGAGI (reference sequence). Trimming took off 4 bases at V and 0 bases at J, with 10 bases between the two ends. CDR3 DNA: TGTGCCAGCAGTTCCCAGTTAGGCTCCTACGAGCAGTACTTC. Its translation is CASSSQLGSYEQYF.

This chain links TRBV4-1 with TRBJ2-3, with no clear D. CDR1 MGHRA and CDR2 YSYEKL come from the germline V gene. The CDR3 sequence is 13 residues long. V lost 0 bases, J lost 6 bases, and 7 bases lay in between. CDR3 amino acids: CASSQEGQDTQYF. CDR3 nucleotides: TGCGCCAGCAGCCAAGAAGGGCAGGATACGCAGTATTTT.

The chain employs TRBV28 and TRBJ1-3; no firm D call. The V end was cut by 1 base, the J end by 2 bases, with 9 bases between. Looked up from germline, CDR1 is MDHEN and CDR2 is SYDVKM. The CDR3 is 15 amino acids. In DNA form, the CDR3 reads TGTGCCAGCAGTTTATTTGCGAGAACTGGAAACACCATATATTTT. It is translated as CASSLFARTGNTIYF. The complete variable domain, with remaining parts taken from reference TRBV28 and TRBJ1-3, reads DVKVTQSSRYLVKRTGEKVFLECVQDMDHENMFWYRQDPGLGLRLIYFSYDVKMKEKGDIPEGYSVSREKKERFSLILESASTNQTSMYLCASSLFARTGNTIYFGEGSWLTVV.

V and J are TRBV7-6 and TRBJ2-7; D may correspond to TRBD1 or TRBD2 (5 bases each). Trimming stripped 4 bases from V and 0 bases from J, with 10 bases between. This CDR3 region has 14 residues. From germline, CDR1 is SGHVS and CDR2 FNYEAQ. The CDR3 spells CASSSTGTSYEQYF. For the CDR3, the DNA is TGTGCCAGCAGCTCGACCGGGACCTCCTACGAGCAGTACTTC.

The V and J genes are TRBV5-4 and TRBJ1-2; possible D gene TRBD1, 5 bases. From germline, CDR1 is SGHNT and CDR2 YYREEE (reference sequence). Trimming removed 4 bases at V and 5 bases at J, with 15 bases between. The CDR3 is made up of 14 amino acids. CDR3 region: CASSPRQSPYGYTF. CDR3 bases: TGTGCCAGCAGCCCCAGACAGTCCCCTTATGGCTACACCTTC.

V is TRBV2 and J is TRBJ1-1; a weak D match, TRBD1 (5 bases). CDR3 length equals 13 residues. The ends were cut back, 2 bases at V and 5 bases at J, with 9 bases in the middle. Germline CDR1 is SNHLY and CDR2 is FYNNEI. CDR3 sequence reads: CASSERGGTEAFF. The CDR3 DNA is TGTGCCAGCAGTGAAAGGGGAGGAACTGAAGCTTTCTTT.

V gene TRBV2 combines with J gene TRBJ2-3; 9 nucleotides align to TRBD2. The CDR3 covers 13 residues. With 6 bases clipped from V and 4 bases from J, the junction kept 2 bases outside the gene matches. The germline gives CDR1 SNHLY, CDR2 FYNNEI. The CDR3 DNA follows: TGTGCCAGCAGGCTAGCGGGGTCAGATACGCAGTATTTT. It yields the protein CASRLAGSDTQYF.